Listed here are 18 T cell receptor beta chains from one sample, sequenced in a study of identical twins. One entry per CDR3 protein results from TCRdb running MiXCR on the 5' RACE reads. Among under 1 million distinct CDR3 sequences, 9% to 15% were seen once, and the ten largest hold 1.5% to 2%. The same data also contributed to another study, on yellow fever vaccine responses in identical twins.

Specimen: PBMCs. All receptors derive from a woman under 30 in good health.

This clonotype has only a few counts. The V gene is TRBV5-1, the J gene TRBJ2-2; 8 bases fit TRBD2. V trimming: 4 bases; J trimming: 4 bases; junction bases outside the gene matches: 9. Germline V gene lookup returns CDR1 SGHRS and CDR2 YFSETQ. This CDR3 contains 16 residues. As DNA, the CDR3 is TGCGCCAGCAGCCTCGGGGGGGTGATTGCCACCGGGGAGCTGTTTTTT. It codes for CASSLGGVIATGELFF.

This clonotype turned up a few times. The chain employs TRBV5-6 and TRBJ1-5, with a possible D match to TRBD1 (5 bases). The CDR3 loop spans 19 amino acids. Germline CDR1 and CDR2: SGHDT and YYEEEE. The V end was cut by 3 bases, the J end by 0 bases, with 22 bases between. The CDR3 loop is CASSSTRDLLSLSNQPQHF. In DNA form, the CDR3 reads TGTGCCAGCAGCTCGACCCGGGACCTACTTTCTCTTAGCAATCAGCCCCAGCATTTT.

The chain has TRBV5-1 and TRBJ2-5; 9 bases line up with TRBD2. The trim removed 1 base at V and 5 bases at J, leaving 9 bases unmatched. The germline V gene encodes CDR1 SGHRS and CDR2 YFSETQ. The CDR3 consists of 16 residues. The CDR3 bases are TGCGCCAGCAGCTTGAATCTAGCGGGAAGCGGCGAGACCCAGTACTTC. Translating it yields CASSLNLAGSGETQYF. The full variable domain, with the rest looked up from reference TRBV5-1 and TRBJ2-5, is KAGVTQTPRYLIKTRGQQVTLSCSPISGHRSVSWYQQTPGQGLQFLFEYFSETQRNKGNFPGRFSGRQFSNSRSEMNVSTLELGDSALYLCASSLNLAGSGETQYFGPGTRLLVL.

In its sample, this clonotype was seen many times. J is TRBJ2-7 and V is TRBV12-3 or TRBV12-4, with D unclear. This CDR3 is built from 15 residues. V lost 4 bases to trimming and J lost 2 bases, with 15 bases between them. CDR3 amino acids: CASSSSLGLAYEQYF. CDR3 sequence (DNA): TGTGCCAGCAGTTCCTCCCTAGGGCTGGCCTACGAGCAGTACTTC.

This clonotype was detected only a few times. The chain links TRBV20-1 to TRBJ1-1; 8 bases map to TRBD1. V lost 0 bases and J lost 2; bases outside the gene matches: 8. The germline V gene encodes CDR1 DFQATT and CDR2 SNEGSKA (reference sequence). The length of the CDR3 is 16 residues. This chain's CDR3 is CSAREFSGTGNTEAFF. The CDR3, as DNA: TGCAGTGCTAGAGAATTTTCGGGGACAGGAAACACTGAAGCTTTCTTT.

CDR3 nucleotide sequence: TGCAGCGCCGGGACACCCTACGAGCAGTACGTC. This encodes CSAGTPYEQYV. V is TRBV29-1 and J is TRBJ2-7, with D perhaps TRBD1 (6 bases). CDR1 is SQVTM, CDR2 ANQGSEA, per germline. This CDR3 has 11 amino acids. Between the trimmed V and J ends, which lost 7 bases and 2 bases, there was a span of 9 bases.

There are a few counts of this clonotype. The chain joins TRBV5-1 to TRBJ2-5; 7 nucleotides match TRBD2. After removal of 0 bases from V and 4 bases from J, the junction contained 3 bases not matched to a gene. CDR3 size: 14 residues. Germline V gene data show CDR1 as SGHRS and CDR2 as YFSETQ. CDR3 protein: CASSLEASGETQYF. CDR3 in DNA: TGCGCCAGCAGCTTGGAGGCTAGCGGAGAGACCCAGTACTTC.

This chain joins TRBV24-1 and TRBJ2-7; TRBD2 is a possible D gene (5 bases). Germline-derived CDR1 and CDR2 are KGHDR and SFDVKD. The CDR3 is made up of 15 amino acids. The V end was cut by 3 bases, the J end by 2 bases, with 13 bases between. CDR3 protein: CATSDRRASPYEQYF. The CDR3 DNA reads TGTGCCACCAGTGATCGGCGGGCCAGCCCCTACGAGCAGTACTTC.

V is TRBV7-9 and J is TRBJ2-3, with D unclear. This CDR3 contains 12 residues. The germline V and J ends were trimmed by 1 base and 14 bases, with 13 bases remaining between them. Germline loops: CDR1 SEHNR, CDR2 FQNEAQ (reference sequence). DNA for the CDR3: TGTGCCAGCAGCTTAGAAGGCCCGAGTCCGTATTTT. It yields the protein CASSLEGPSPYF.

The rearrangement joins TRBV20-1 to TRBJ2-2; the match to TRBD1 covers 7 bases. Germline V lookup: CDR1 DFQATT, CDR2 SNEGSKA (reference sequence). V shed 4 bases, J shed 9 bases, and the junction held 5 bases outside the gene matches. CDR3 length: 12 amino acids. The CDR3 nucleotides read TGCAGTGCTATCACAGGGGCCCGGGAGCTGTTTTTT. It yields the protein CSAITGARELFF.

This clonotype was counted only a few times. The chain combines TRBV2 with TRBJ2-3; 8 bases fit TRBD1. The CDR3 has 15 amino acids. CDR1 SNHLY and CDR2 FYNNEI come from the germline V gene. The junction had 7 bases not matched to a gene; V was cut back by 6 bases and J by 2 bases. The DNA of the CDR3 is TGTGCCAGCAGGGAGACAGGGGCGAACACAGATACGCAGTATTTT. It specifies CASRETGANTDTQYF.

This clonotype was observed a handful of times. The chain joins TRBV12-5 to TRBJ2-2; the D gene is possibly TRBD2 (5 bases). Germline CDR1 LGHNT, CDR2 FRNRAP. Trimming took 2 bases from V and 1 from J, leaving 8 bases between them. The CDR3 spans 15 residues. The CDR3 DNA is TGTGCTAGTGGTTTGCCTGGGAGGAACACCGGGGAGCTGTTTTTT. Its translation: CASGLPGRNTGELFF.

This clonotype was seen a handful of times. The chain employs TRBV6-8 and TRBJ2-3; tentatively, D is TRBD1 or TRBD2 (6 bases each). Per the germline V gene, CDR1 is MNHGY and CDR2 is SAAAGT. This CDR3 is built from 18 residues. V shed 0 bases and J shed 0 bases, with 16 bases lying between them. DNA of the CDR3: TGTGCCAGCAGTTACTCTACTCGGGAGACAGGTAGCACAGATACGCAGTATTTT. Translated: CASSYSTRETGSTDTQYF.

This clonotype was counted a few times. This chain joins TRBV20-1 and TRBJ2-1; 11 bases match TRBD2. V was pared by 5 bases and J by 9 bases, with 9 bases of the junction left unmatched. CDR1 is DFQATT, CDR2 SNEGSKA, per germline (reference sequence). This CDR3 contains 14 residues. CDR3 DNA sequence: TGCAGTGCTCCTCCTAGCGGGGGGCGGGGTGAGCAGTTCTTC. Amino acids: CSAPPSGGRGEQFF.

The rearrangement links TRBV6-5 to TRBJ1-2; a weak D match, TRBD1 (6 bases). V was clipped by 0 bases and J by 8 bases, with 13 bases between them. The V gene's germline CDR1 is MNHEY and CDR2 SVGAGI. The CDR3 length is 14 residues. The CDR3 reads CASSYSTGARGYTF. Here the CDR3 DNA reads TGTGCCAGCAGTTACTCGACGGGGGCGCGGGGCTACACCTTC.

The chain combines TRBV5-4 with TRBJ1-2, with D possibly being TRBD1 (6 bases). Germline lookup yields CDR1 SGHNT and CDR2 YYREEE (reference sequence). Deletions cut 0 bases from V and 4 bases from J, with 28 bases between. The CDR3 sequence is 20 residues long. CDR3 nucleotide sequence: TGTGCCAGCAGCTTGGCCCGGACAGATTCTAAGGCAAAAGGGTTCTATGGCTACACCTTC. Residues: CASSLARTDSKAKGFYGYTF.

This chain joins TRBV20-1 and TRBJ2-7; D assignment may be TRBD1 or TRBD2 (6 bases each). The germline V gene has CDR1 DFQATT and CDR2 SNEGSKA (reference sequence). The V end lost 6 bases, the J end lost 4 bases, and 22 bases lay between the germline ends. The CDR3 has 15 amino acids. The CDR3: CSARTPAGGSYEQYV. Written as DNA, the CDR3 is TGCAGTGCCAGGACCCCTGCCGGGGGCTCGTACGAGCAGTACGTC.

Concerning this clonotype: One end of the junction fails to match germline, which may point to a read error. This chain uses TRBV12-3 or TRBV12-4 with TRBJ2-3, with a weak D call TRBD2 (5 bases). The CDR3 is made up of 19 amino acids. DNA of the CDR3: TGTGCCATCAGTTTAGCGCGGGTGATTTGGACGGAACGCGCAGATACGCAGTATTTT. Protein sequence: CAISLARVIWTERADTQYF.